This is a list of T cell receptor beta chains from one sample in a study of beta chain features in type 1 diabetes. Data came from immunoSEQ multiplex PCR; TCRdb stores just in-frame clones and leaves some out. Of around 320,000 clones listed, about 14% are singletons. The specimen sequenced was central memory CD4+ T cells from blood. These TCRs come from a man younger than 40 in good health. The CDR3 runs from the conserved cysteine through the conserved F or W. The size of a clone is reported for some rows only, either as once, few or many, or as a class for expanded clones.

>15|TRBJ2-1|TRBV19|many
CASSITGTAGNEQFF
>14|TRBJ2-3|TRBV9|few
CASSVALAKDTQYF
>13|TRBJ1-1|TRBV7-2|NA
CASSLYGVSEAFF
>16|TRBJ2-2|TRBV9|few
CASSVDGGGNTGELFF
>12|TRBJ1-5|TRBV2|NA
CASMGGYQPQHF
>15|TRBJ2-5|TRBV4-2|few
CASSLVARPEETQYF
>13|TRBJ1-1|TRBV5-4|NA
CATKWGRNTEAFF
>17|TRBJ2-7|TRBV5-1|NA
CASSLEKAGGGPYEQYF
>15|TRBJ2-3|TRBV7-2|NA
CASSLASGGTDTQYF
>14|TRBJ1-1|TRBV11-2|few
CASSLVLSGTEAFF
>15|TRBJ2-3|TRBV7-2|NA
CASSLRGSVTDTQYF